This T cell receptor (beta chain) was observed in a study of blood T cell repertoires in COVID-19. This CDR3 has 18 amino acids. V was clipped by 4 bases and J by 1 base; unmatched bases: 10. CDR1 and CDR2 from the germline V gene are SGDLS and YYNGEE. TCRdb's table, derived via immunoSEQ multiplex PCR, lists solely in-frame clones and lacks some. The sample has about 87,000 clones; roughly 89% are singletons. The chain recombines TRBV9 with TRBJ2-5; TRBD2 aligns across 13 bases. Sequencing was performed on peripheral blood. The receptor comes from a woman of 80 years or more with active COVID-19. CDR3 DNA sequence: TGTGCCAGCAGCCTCGGGACTAGCGGGATTGCTTTCCAAGAGACCCAGTACTTC. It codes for CASSLGTSGIAFQETQYF.